The present entry profiles one T cell receptor beta chain with its context. Antigen specificity is unknown. The CDR3 has 13 amino acids. CDR1 and CDR2 (germline): SGHKS, YYEKEE (reference sequence). Trimming removed 4 bases at V and 3 bases at J, with 10 bases between. This specimen comes from a study of radiation and T cells in renal cell carcinoma. Study-level points and caveats: Without pretreatment biopsies, baseline tumor clonotype presence was undetermined. From baseline, blood top tumor clonotypes peaked at 2 weeks post-radiation.

As to time point: blood 4 weeks post-SBRT, at nephrectomy. Specified treatment: 15 Gy SBRT to primary tumor, nephrectomy 4 weeks later. Nephrectomy followed 15 Gy stereotactic body radiation by 4 weeks. Blood was sampled at baseline, 2 weeks and 4 weeks after SBRT. Repertoires were generated with immunoSEQ multiplex PCR, while TCRdb's copy carries only in-frame clones and drops some. Here the sample spans about 170,000 clones, around 90% being singletons. Sequencing was performed on blood, taken from a patient whose treatment included radiotherapy and nephrectomy. This receptor was taken from a woman aged 45-60 years with renal cell carcinoma. The chain combines TRBV5-5 with TRBJ1-2, with D unclear. This CDR3 is CASSDSGDYGYTF. The CDR3 DNA reads as TGTGCCAGCAGCGATTCAGGAGACTATGGCTACACCTTC.